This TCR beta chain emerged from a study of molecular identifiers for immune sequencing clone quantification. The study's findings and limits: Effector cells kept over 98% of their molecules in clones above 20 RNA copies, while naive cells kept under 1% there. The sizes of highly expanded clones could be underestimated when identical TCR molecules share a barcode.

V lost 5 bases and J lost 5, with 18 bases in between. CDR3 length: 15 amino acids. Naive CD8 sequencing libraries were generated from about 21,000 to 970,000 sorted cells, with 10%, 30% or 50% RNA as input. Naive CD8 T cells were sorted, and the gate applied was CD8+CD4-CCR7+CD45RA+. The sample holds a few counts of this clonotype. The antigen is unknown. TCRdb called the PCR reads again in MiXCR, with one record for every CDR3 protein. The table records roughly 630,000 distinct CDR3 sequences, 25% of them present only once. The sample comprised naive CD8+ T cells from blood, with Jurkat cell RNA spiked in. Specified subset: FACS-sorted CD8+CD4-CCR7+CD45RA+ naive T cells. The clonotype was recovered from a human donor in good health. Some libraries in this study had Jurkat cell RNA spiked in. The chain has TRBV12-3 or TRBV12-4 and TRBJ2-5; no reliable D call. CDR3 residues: CASSLEAWGLETQYF. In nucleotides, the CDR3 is TGTGCCAGCAGTCTTGAGGCCTGGGGTCTGGAGACCCAGTACTTC.